The 29 T cell receptor beta chains reported below all come from one sample, sequenced in a study of blood T cell repertoires in COVID-19. Profiling relied on immunoSEQ multiplex PCR, and the TCRdb table lists in-frame clones only, not all of them. Of 150,000 to 200,000 clones in the sample, more than 85% were seen once. The sample was peripheral blood. These receptors all come from a woman aged 55-70 years with COVID-19, enrolled during active disease.

The chain employs TRBV5-1 and TRBJ1-3; 8 positions match TRBD1. After removal of 0 bases from V and 0 bases from J, the junction contained 2 bases not matched to a gene. The CDR3 contains 16 residues. CDR1 and CDR2 from the germline V gene are SGHRS and YFSETQ. For the CDR3, the DNA is TGCGCCAGCAGCTTGGGCGGGACAGGCTCTGGAAACACCATATATTTT. Amino acid sequence: CASSLGGTGSGNTIYF. The entire variable domain, with the rest obtained from reference TRBV5-1 and TRBJ1-3, is as follows: KAGVTQTPRYLIKTRGQQVTLSCSPISGHRSVSWYQQTPGQGLQFLFEYFSETQRNKGNFPGRFSGRQFSNSRSEMNVSTLELGDSALYLCASSLGGTGSGNTIYFGEGSWLTVV.

The rearrangement links TRBV29-1 to TRBJ1-4, with 10 nucleotides matching TRBD1. CDR3 size: 16 residues. The trim removed 4 bases at V and 0 bases at J, leaving 5 bases unmatched. CDR1 and CDR2 (germline): SQVTM, ANQGSEA. CDR3 residues: CSVGGQGLATNEKLFF. The DNA of the CDR3 is TGCAGCGTTGGGGGACAGGGGTTGGCAACTAATGAAAAACTGTTTTTT.

The chain has TRBV28 and TRBJ1-2; 9 positions match TRBD1. The trim removed 6 bases at V and 4 bases at J, leaving 12 bases unmatched. The CDR3 is 16 amino acids. The germline V gene has CDR1 MDHEN and CDR2 SYDVKM. Written as DNA, the CDR3 is TGTGCCAGCAGGTTTTCCGGGACAGGGATTCGCTATGGCTACACCTTC. It codes for CASRFSGTGIRYGYTF.

The chain recombines TRBV18 with TRBJ1-4; the D is unclear. The germline V gene encodes CDR1 KGHSH and CDR2 LQKENI. This CDR3 contains 15 residues. Trimming stripped 3 bases from V and 8 bases from J, with 16 bases between. CDR3 in DNA: TGTGCCAGCTCACCGTCTACCACTATGAGGGAAAAACTGTTTTTT. Translation: CASSPSTTMREKLFF.

V usage is TRBV3-1 (or the pseudogene TRBV3-2) and J usage is TRBJ1-1, with D perhaps matching TRBD1 (5 bases). Trimming took off 4 bases at V and 11 bases at J, with 17 bases between the two ends. The CDR3 sequence is 13 residues long. Germline CDR1 LGHDT, CDR2 YNNKEL (reference sequence). This CDR3 is CASSPGTARGAFF. DNA of the CDR3: TGTGCCAGCAGCCCCGGGACTGCACGGGGGGCTTTCTTT.

The chain combines TRBV6-2 or TRBV6-3 with TRBJ1-1; perhaps TRBD1 as D (5 bases). V lost 0 bases, J lost 5 bases, and 19 bases lay in between. Germline values: CDR1 MNHEY, CDR2 SVGEGT. The CDR3 has 17 residues. The CDR3 here is CASSYSKMYGARTEAFF. The CDR3 coding sequence is TGTGCCAGCAGTTACTCGAAAATGTATGGGGCGAGGACTGAAGCTTTCTTT.

The chain joins TRBV20-1 to TRBJ1-1; D gene unclear. This CDR3 has 11 amino acids. Trimming removed 5 bases from V and 0 bases from J, with 4 bases in between. Germline V gene lookup returns CDR1 DFQATT and CDR2 SNEGSKA (reference sequence). The CDR3 DNA reads as TGCAGTGCTCTCTTGAACACTGAAGCTTTCTTT. Protein: CSALLNTEAFF.

The V call is TRBV5-5, the J call TRBJ1-1; D is unresolved. V lost 2 bases, J lost 0 bases, and 14 bases lay in between. This CDR3 has 16 amino acids. Germline V lookup: CDR1 SGHKS, CDR2 YYEKEE (reference sequence). The CDR3: CASSFASSHMNTEAFF. In DNA form, the CDR3 reads TGTGCCAGCAGCTTTGCGAGTAGCCACATGAACACTGAAGCTTTCTTT. The full variable domain, its missing parts supplied by reference TRBV5-5 and TRBJ1-1, is DAGVTQSPTHLIKTRGQQVTLRCSPISGHKSVSWYQQVLGQGPQFIFQYYEKEERGRGNFPDRFSARQFPNYSSELNVNALLLGDSALYLCASSFASSHMNTEAFFGQGTRLTVV.

V usage is TRBV7-2 and J usage is TRBJ2-2; D gene unclear. The germline CDR1 and CDR2 sequences are SGHTA and FQGNSA. This CDR3 comprises 12 residues. The V end lost 5 bases, the J end lost 6 bases, and 7 bases lay between the germline ends. CDR3: CASSLPAGELFF. The CDR3 nucleotides are TGTGCCAGCAGCCTCCCTGCCGGGGAGCTGTTTTTT.

V usage is TRBV29-1 and J usage is TRBJ2-5; TRBD2 is a possible D gene (5 bases). CDR1 and CDR2 (germline): SQVTM, ANQGSEA. The CDR3 length is 13 residues. Trimming removed 6 bases at V and 2 bases at J, with 13 bases between. CDR3 nucleotides: TGCAGCGTCTATAAGACGGGGCAAGAGACCCAGTACTTC. This sequence encodes CSVYKTGQETQYF.

This clone showed up just once. This chain uses TRBV18 with TRBJ1-1, with no clear D. V lost 2 bases to trimming and J lost 5 bases, with 3 bases between them. CDR3 length: 11 residues. Germline loops: CDR1 KGHSH, CDR2 LQKENI. The CDR3 spells CASSPETEAFF. The CDR3 region has the DNA TGTGCCAGCTCACCAGAGACTGAAGCTTTCTTT.

The chain has TRBV7-8 and TRBJ2-7; D is perhaps TRBD2 (6 bases). The CDR3 runs 16 residues. Germline V gene sequence: CDR1 SGHVS, CDR2 FQNEAQ. Trimming shortened V by 5 bases and J by 5 bases, and 22 bases separated the two germline ends. The CDR3 is CASSPKGTGLVDEQYF. The CDR3 DNA reads as TGTGCCAGCAGCCCGAAAGGGACGGGACTTGTAGACGAGCAGTACTTC. Variable domain in full (rest from reference TRBV7-8 and TRBJ2-7): GAGVSQSPRYKVAKRGQDVALRCDPISGHVSLFWYQQALGQGPEFLTYFQNEAQLDKSGLPSDRFFAERPEGSVSTLKIQRTQQEDSAVYLCASSPKGTGLVDEQYFGPGTRLTVT.

The chain carries TRBV7-2 and TRBJ2-7, with D perhaps TRBD2 (5 bases). The CDR3 sequence is 15 residues long. CDR1 SGHTA and CDR2 FQGNSA come from the germline V gene. The V gene lost 5 bases and the J gene lost 0 bases, with 14 bases spanning the gap. The CDR3 nucleotides read TGTGCCAGCAGCCCCACGGGGATTTCCTCCTACGAGCAGTACTTC. Its translation: CASSPTGISSYEQYF.

The genes are TRBV5-6 and TRBJ2-4; 8 nucleotides agree with TRBD2. CDR3 size: 16 residues. The ends lost 6 bases at V and 7 bases at J; junction bases unmatched: 15. Germline V gives CDR1 SGHDT, CDR2 YYEEEE. For the CDR3, the DNA is TGTGCCAGCACTAGTGGCGGGGGGTTCACCCGGAACATTCAGTACTTC. Amino acids: CASTSGGGFTRNIQYF.

V gene TRBV4-1 combines with J gene TRBJ2-7, with a tentative D call TRBD1 (6 bases). Trimming took 3 bases from V and 1 from J, leaving 19 bases between them. The germline CDR1 and CDR2 sequences are MGHRA and YSYEKL. The CDR3 is made up of 17 amino acids. CDR3 sequence (DNA): TGCGCCAGCAGCCAGTCAACAGGGTCAAGGGGTTCCTACGAGCAGTACTTC. This gives the protein CASSQSTGSRGSYEQYF.

This clone has just one count. The chain joins TRBV5-5 to TRBJ2-5, with 7 bases fitting TRBD2. This CDR3 has 16 amino acids. V gave up 3 bases and J gave up 5 bases; unmatched junction bases: 13. Germline V lookup: CDR1 SGHKS, CDR2 YYEKEE (reference sequence). CDR3: CASSSPSGPTRETQYF. The DNA of the CDR3 is TGTGCCAGCAGCTCCCCTAGCGGACCCACGAGGGAGACCCAGTACTTC.

This clone was counted a single time. The chain links TRBV5-4 to TRBJ2-7, with TRBD1 matching 10 bases. Germline trimming cut 4 bases from V and 7 bases from J; bases unmatched to any gene: 14. Germline CDR1 reads SGHNT; CDR2 reads YYREEE (reference sequence). The CDR3 runs to 16 residues. The DNA for the CDR3 is TGTGCCAGCAGCGAGCGAGGGGGACAGGGGCTAGGTGAGCAGTACTTC. Its protein product is CASSERGGQGLGEQYF.

This clone appeared a single time. The gene calls are TRBV11-3 and TRBJ2-2; 10 nucleotides agree with TRBD2. Trimming at V came to 1 base and at J to 0 bases, leaving 5 bases not matched to a gene. CDR1 SGHNT and CDR2 YENEEA come from the germline V gene. CDR3 length: 18 residues. The CDR3 loop reads CASSLGLAGATNTGELFF. CDR3 DNA sequence: TGTGCCAGCAGCTTAGGTCTAGCGGGGGCCACGAACACCGGGGAGCTGTTTTTT.

V and J are TRBV25-1 and TRBJ1-2; D might be TRBD1 (5 bases). Germline assignment: CDR1 MGHDK and CDR2 SYGVNS. This CDR3 contains 12 residues. Deletions cut 3 bases from V and 3 bases from J, with 5 bases between. Here the CDR3 reads CASSETDYGYTF. DNA of the CDR3: TGTGCCAGCAGTGAGACAGACTATGGCTACACCTTC.

The chain employs TRBV5-7 and TRBJ2-7; tentative D call: TRBD2 (6 bases). TRBV5-7 is filed as an ORF, its function uncertain. V lost 0 bases to trimming and J lost 4 bases, with 20 bases between them. CDR3 length equals 17 residues. The CDR3 DNA follows: TGTGCCAGCAGCTTGGGGGGGAGGATTCCCGTCAGGTACGAGCAGTACTTC. Translating gives CASSLGGRIPVRYEQYF.

The V and J genes are TRBV27 and TRBJ2-6; perhaps TRBD2 as D (6 bases). The germline V gene has CDR1 MNHEY and CDR2 SMNVEV (reference sequence). The CDR3 has 15 residues. The V and J ends lost 4 bases and 2 bases respectively, with 9 bases between them. CDR3 nucleotides: TGTGCCAGCAGTTGGGGAGGCGCTGGGGCCAACGTCCTGACTTTC. It specifies CASSWGGAGANVLTF.

This rearrangement joins TRBV6-2 or TRBV6-3 to TRBJ1-5; possible D gene TRBD1, 5 bases. CDR1 is MNHEY, CDR2 SVGEGT, per germline. The CDR3 is made up of 15 amino acids. V lost 6 bases and J lost 6, with 18 bases in between. This CDR3 is CASSSGAPRPQPQHF. Here the CDR3 DNA reads TGTGCCAGCAGCTCTGGGGCTCCCCGTCCTCAGCCCCAGCATTTT.

This clone has just one count. The chain links TRBV25-1 to TRBJ1-5, with D hard to call. Germline CDR1 MGHDK, CDR2 SYGVNS. V lost 0 bases, J lost 2 bases, and 11 bases lay in between. The CDR3 length is 16 residues. The CDR3 coding sequence is TGTGCCAGCAGTGAATATGGTGGAGGCGGCAATCAGCCCCAGCATTTT. Translation: CASSEYGGGGNQPQHF. Using reference TRBV25-1 and TRBJ1-5 for the parts outside the CDR3, the full variable domain is EADIYQTPRYLVIGTGKKITLECSQTMGHDKMYWYQQDPGMELHLIHYSYGVNSTEKGDLSSESTVSRIRTEHFPLTLESARPSHTSQYLCASSEYGGGGNQPQHFGDGTRLSIL.

The chain carries TRBV6-5 and TRBJ1-1; TRBD1 agrees at 8 bases. Germline CDR1 reads MNHEY; CDR2 reads SVGAGI. V was pared by 6 bases and J by 2 bases, with 5 bases of the junction left unmatched. The CDR3 is 14 residues long. For the CDR3, the DNA is TGTGCCAGCAGGGCGACAGGGGATAACACTGAAGCTTTCTTT. This encodes CASRATGDNTEAFF.

Regarding this clone: This CDR3 is also generated by other DNA sequences in the sample. The chain links TRBV19 to TRBJ1-1; D gene unclear. Trimming stripped 1 base from V and 1 base from J, with 4 bases between. Germline CDR1 LNHDA, CDR2 SQIVND (reference sequence). The CDR3 runs 13 residues. The CDR3 DNA reads as TGTGCCAGTAGTATAGGACAGAACACTGAAGCTTTCTTT. Translation: CASSIGQNTEAFF.

The chain combines TRBV9 with TRBJ1-4; D gene ambiguous. The ends were cut back, 2 bases at V and 0 bases at J, with 8 bases in the middle. The V gene's germline CDR1 is SGDLS and CDR2 YYNGEE. The CDR3 totals 15 residues. The CDR3 coding sequence is TGTGCCAGCAGCGTGAGGGTTTCAACTAATGAAAAACTGTTTTTT. Residues: CASSVRVSTNEKLFF. Based on the CDR3 plus reference TRBV9 and TRBJ1-4, the full variable domain is DSGVTQTPKHLITATGQRVTLRCSPRSGDLSVYWYQQSLDQGLQFLIQYYNGEERAKGNILERFSAQQFPDLHSELNLSSLELGDSALYFCASSVRVSTNEKLFFGSGTQLSVL.

There are a few counts of this clone. J is TRBJ2-3 and V is TRBV6-2 or TRBV6-3; a possible D gene is TRBD2 (6 bases). The CDR3 has 15 amino acids. V gave up 5 bases and J gave up 0 bases, with 12 bases separating them. CDR1 MNHEY and CDR2 SVGEGT come from the germline V gene. CDR3 nucleotides: TGTGCCAGCAGTGACGGGGCGGGGAGCACAGATACGCAGTATTTT. It encodes CASSDGAGSTDTQYF.

CDR3: CASSLEPGAANYGYTF. In nucleotides, the CDR3 is TGCGCCAGCAGCTTGGAACCAGGGGCCGCCAACTATGGCTACACCTTC. This chain connects TRBV5-1 to TRBJ1-2; a possible D gene is TRBD1 (6 bases). Looked up from germline, CDR1 is SGHRS and CDR2 is YFSETQ. Trimming removed 0 bases from V and 2 bases from J, with 14 bases in between. The CDR3 contains 16 residues.

The rearrangement links TRBV18 to TRBJ1-4; 9 bases agree with TRBD1. Trimming took 3 bases from V and 5 from J; bases not matched to a gene: 4. CDR3 size: 15 residues. Germline CDR1 KGHSH, CDR2 LQKENI. In nucleotides, the CDR3 is TGTGCCAGCTCACCTCCGGGACAGGGAAATGAAAAACTGTTTTTT. This translates into CASSPPGQGNEKLFF.